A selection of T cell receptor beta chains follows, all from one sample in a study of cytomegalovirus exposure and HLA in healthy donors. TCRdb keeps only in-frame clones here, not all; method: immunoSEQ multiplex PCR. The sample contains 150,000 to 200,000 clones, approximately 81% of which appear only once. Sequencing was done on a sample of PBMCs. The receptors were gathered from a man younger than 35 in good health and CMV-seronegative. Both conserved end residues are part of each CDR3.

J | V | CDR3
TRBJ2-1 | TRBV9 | CARPSSGVVNEQFF
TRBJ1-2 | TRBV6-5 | CASSLGTPYGYTF
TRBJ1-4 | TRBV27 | CASKQGVGEKLFF
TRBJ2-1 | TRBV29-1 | CSVGGLAGRGEQFF
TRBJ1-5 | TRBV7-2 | CASSWGVGQPQHF
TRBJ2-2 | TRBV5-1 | CASSLVGTGELFF
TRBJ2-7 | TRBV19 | CASSIDLEGPYEQYF
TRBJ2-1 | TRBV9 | CASSGKRWTGRQFF
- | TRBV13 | CASSLGREESYEQYF
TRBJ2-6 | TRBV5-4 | CASSLVGGSGANVLTF
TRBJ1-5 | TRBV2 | CASSPGTGYGQPQHF
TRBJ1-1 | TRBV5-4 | CASRRQGENTEAFF
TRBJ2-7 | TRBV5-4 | CASSLGREKGSYEQYF
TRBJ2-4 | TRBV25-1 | CASSEQGGGKNIQYF
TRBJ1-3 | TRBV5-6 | CASSLGGTGNTIYF
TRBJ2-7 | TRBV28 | CASSPQGDGDFYEQYF
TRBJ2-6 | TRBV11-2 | CASRASGANVLTF
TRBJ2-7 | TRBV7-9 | CASSYRGGLDYEQYF
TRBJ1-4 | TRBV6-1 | CATTVRGGEKLFF
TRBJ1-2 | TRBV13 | CASSLPANYGYTF
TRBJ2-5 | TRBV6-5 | CASSSRGGTSGKTQYF
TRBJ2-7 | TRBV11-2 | CASSLSRVYEQYF